This section outlines one TCR beta chain sequence together with its context. Its antigen is currently unknown. The sample comes from a study of blood T cells in healthy people across ages. The junction had 6 bases not matched to a gene; V was cut back by 3 bases and J by 2 bases. The germline gives CDR1 DFQATT, CDR2 SNEGSKA (reference sequence). CDR3 length: 15 amino acids. Study outcomes and limitations: Underestimates were what the diversity estimates from one million T cells were considered to be. Roughly linear declines in TCR beta diversity per million T cells occurred with age. Naive CD4+ cell counts and diversity both ran higher in long-lived than in aged donors.

Each sample yielded at least 6 million isolated PBMCs. A J-beta primer mix and a sample-barcoded 5' primer were used in a second PCR of about 7 to 12 cycles. TCRdb processed the 5' RACE reads anew with MiXCR; each CDR3 protein has one entry. The data contain around 1.1 million distinct CDR3 sequences, around two fifths of them singletons. The receptor comes from a man between 18 and 29 years old in good health. Sequenced: blood. J is TRBJ2-3 and V is TRBV20-1; TRBD2 aligns across 9 bases. CDR3 loop: CSASRRLADTDTQYF. CDR3 in DNA: TGCAGTGCTAGCAGAAGACTAGCGGACACAGATACGCAGTATTTT.